This T cell receptor beta chain was recorded in a study of shared clonotypes between healthy human individuals. CDR3 length: 17 amino acids. Germline V gene lookup returns CDR1 SGHNT and CDR2 YYREEE (reference sequence). V gave up 2 bases and J gave up 4 bases; unmatched junction bases: 7. Using immunoSEQ multiplex PCR, the repertoire was profiled, and TCRdb retains in-frame clones only, with some absent. The sample carries 2 million to 2.5 million clones, nearly 97% recorded once. The rearrangement links TRBV5-4 to TRBJ2-6; 9 positions match TRBD1. Sample: naive CD4+ T cells sorted from blood. Regarding subset: CD45RA+ positively selected. The receptor was derived from a man between 18 and 35 years old in good health. Here the CDR3 reads CASSFPGQGLGANVLTF. In DNA, the CDR3 is TGTGCCAGCAGCTTTCCGGGACAGGGACTCGGGGCCAACGTCCTGACTTTC.